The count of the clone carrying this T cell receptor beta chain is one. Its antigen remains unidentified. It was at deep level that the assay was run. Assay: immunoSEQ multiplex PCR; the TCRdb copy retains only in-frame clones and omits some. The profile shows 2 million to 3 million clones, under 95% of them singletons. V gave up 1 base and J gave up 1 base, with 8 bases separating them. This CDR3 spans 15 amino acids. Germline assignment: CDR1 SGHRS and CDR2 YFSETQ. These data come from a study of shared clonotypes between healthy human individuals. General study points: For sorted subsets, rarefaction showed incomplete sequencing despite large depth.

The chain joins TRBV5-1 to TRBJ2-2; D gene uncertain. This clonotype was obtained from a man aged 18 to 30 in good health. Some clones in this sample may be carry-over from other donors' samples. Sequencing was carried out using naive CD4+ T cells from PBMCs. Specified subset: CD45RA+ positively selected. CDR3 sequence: CASSLLRKNTGELFF. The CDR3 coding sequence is TGCGCCAGCAGCTTGCTTCGGAAGAACACCGGGGAGCTGTTTTTT.